This T cell receptor (beta chain) was documented in a study of a mutant IDH1 vaccine in newly diagnosed glioma. Repertoires were generated with immunoSEQ multiplex PCR, while TCRdb's copy carries only in-frame clones and drops some. The sample has approximately 100,000 clones, about 90% seen once; the top ten hold less than 0.65%. The time point denotes: baseline, week 1 (first vaccination visit). Sample treatment: pre-vaccination baseline after standard-of-care therapy. The receptor's source is a woman between 50 and 59 years old with glioma. Specimen: PBMCs, collected from a glioma patient treated with radiotherapy, temozolomide or both.

The chain's CDR3 is CASRSREGEGAQNIQYF. The CDR3 bases are TGTGCCAGCAGATCGAGGGAAGGAGAGGGGGCACAAAACATTCAGTACTTC. The rearrangement links TRBV11-2 to TRBJ2-4; 7 bases are shared with TRBD1. V was clipped by 6 bases and J by 5 bases; unmatched bases: 16. Germline CDR1 reads SGHAT; CDR2 reads FQNNGV. The CDR3 spans 17 residues.